Described below is a single T cell receptor beta chain sequence and its context. The target antigen is unknown. CDR3 length: 13 amino acids. V was shortened by 6 bases and J by 6 bases, with 14 bases between the two germline ends. Looked up from germline, CDR1 is MNHNS and CDR2 is SASEGT. A TCRbeta library incorporating unique molecular identifiers was prepared. MiXCR, run by TCRdb on the PCR reads, gives a single entry per CDR3 protein. This sample carries a few hundred thousand distinct CDR3 sequences, 10% to 15% of them seen once, and the ten largest clones take approximately 2.1%. The data are from a study of T-cell reconstitution after alpha-beta-depleted transplantation in children. Whole-study findings and limits: Several hundred expanded graft clones reportedly supplied alpha-beta T cells about two months after transplant. A year post-transplant, T-cell counts and diversity derived mostly from newly produced T cells.

The chain employs TRBV6-1 and TRBJ1-2; D is perhaps TRBD1 (5 bases). The sequence derives from a male patient younger than 18 who had a stem cell transplant for acute myeloid leukemia, so the T cells may come from the graft donor. The sequences come from PBMCs, mostly from graft donor cells, collected 360 days after TCRalphabeta/CD19-depleted stem cell transplant. CDR3 nucleotide sequence: TGTGCCAGCAGACGGACAAGATGGGATGGCTACACCTTC. This sequence encodes CASRRTRWDGYTF.